These 21 T cell receptor beta chains originate from one sample sequenced in a study of early T cells in non-severe SARS-CoV-2 infection. TCRdb passed the 5' RACE reads through MiXCR, listing each CDR3 protein once. The sample lists roughly 52,000 distinct CDR3 sequences; 6.5% to 9% were seen once. Sample: whole blood. The receptors derive from an adult who was a healthcare worker with PCR-confirmed SARS-CoV-2 infection or an uninfected control (not recorded which).

This clonotype was counted between two and nine times. It may be a read error: a sequence one base away is much more abundant. This chain connects TRBV7-6 to TRBJ2-3; tentative D call: TRBD2 (6 bases). The germline V and J ends were trimmed by 4 bases and 4 bases, with 18 bases remaining between them. CDR1 is SGHVS and CDR2 is FNYEAQ in the germline V gene. This CDR3 spans 16 amino acids. CDR3 region: CASSSVGRAGSDTQYF. The CDR3 region has the DNA TGTGCCAGCAGCTCCGTCGGACGAGCGGGTTCAGATACGCAGTATTTT.

The V and J genes are TRBV20-1 and TRBJ2-3; tentatively, D is TRBD1 (5 bases). Deletions cut 4 bases from V and 0 bases from J, with 14 bases between. CDR1 DFQATT and CDR2 SNEGSKA come from the germline V gene (reference sequence). CDR3 size: 15 residues. The CDR3 reads CSATSPPGSTDTQYF. The CDR3 DNA sequence: TGCAGTGCTACCTCCCCACCAGGGAGCACAGATACGCAGTATTTT.

The CDR3 sequence: CASSPRTSGRPISNEQFF. CDR3 DNA sequence: TGTGCCAGCAGCCCTCGGACTAGCGGGAGGCCTATCAGCAATGAGCAGTTCTTC. V usage is TRBV11-3 and J usage is TRBJ2-1; TRBD2 matches 14 bases. The CDR3 spans 18 residues. Germline CDR1 reads SGHNT; CDR2 reads YENEEA. J was trimmed by 6 bases and V by 5 bases; bases with no gene match: 12.

This clonotype came up many times. The chain is built from TRBV20-1 and TRBJ2-4; 12 bases are a match to TRBD1. Per the germline V gene, CDR1 is DFQATT and CDR2 is SNEGSKA (reference sequence). The CDR3 has 18 residues. Trimming took 1 base from V and 0 from J; bases not matched to a gene: 7. CDR3 sequence reads: CSARVRGTGGIAKNIQYF. CDR3 DNA sequence: TGCAGTGCTAGAGTCAGAGGGACAGGGGGCATAGCCAAAAACATTCAGTACTTC.

This clonotype appeared many times. J is TRBJ1-1 and V is TRBV9, with 8 bases lining up with TRBD1. The CDR3 has 13 amino acids. With 4 bases clipped from V and 3 bases from J, the junction kept 2 bases outside the gene matches. Germline CDR1 is SGDLS and CDR2 is YYNGEE. Here the CDR3 reads CASSTGGDTEAFF. The CDR3 DNA reads as TGTGCCAGCAGCACAGGGGGAGACACTGAAGCTTTCTTT.

This clonotype was recorded at least ten times. The chain links TRBV5-5 to TRBJ1-1, with TRBD1 matching 9 bases. The CDR3 loop spans 15 amino acids. The germline gives CDR1 SGHKS, CDR2 YYEKEE (reference sequence). After removal of 0 bases from V and 4 bases from J, the junction contained 4 bases not matched to a gene. The CDR3 is CASSLDRGRITEAFF. The CDR3 bases are TGTGCCAGCAGCTTGGACAGGGGGCGCATCACTGAAGCTTTCTTT.

The table lists this clonotype with many counts. The V call is TRBV19, the J call TRBJ2-7; 9 bases are a match to TRBD1. This CDR3 is built from 15 residues. Trimming at V came to 3 bases and at J to 0 bases, leaving 3 bases not matched to a gene. Germline values: CDR1 LNHDA, CDR2 SQIVND (reference sequence). In nucleotides, the CDR3 is TGTGCCAGTAGTATCGGACAGGGGAGCTCCTACGAGCAGTACTTC. This translates into CASSIGQGSSYEQYF.

In this sample, this clonotype turned up a few times. The CDR3 spells CASSHILDEQYF. In DNA, the CDR3 is TGTGCCAGCAGCCATATCTTGGACGAGCAGTACTTC. V usage is TRBV12-3 or TRBV12-4 and J usage is TRBJ2-7; no firm D call. The CDR3 contains 12 residues. V was trimmed by 6 bases and J by 5 bases, leaving 11 bases between them.

The V call is TRBV6-6, the J call TRBJ2-1, with TRBD2 matching 7 bases. V dropped 7 bases and J dropped 7; count of bases not matched to a gene: 13. Germline assignment: CDR1 MNHNY and CDR2 SVGAGI (reference sequence). The CDR3 totals 15 residues. The CDR3 here is CASKPPAGEGNEQFF. In nucleotides, the CDR3 is TGTGCCAGCAAACCCCCGGCGGGAGAGGGTAATGAGCAGTTCTTC.

This clonotype was seen more than once but under ten times. The chain combines TRBV3-1 with TRBJ2-7; D is perhaps TRBD1 (6 bases). Trimming took off 4 bases at V and 2 bases at J, with 21 bases between the two ends. CDR3 size: 17 residues. The germline V gene has CDR1 LGHDT and CDR2 YNNKEL (reference sequence). This CDR3 reads CASSPTGIPTSTYEQYF. For the CDR3, the DNA is TGTGCCAGCAGCCCGACAGGCATACCCACCTCCACCTACGAGCAGTACTTC.

The chain combines TRBV25-1 with TRBJ2-1; tentatively, D is TRBD1 (6 bases). Germline V lookup: CDR1 MGHDK, CDR2 SYGVNS. This CDR3 comprises 14 residues. Trimming pared 8 bases from V and 7 bases from J, leaving 18 bases between. CDR3 DNA sequence: TGTGCCAGCCATGAGACAGGCCCACCTAATGAGCAGTTCTTC. This gives the protein CASHETGPPNEQFF.

This clonotype has at least ten counts. The gene calls are TRBV10-2 and TRBJ1-1, with D unresolved. The V and J ends lost 6 bases and 4 bases respectively, with 12 bases between them. This CDR3 contains 13 residues. Germline CDR1 WSHSY, CDR2 SAAADI. CDR3 sequence (DNA): TGCGCCAGCAGGCCAACAGAGGTCACTGAAGCTTTCTTT. Translation gives CASRPTEVTEAFF.

This clonotype was counted only a few times. V is TRBV24-1 and J is TRBJ1-5; 8 bases are a match to TRBD1. Trimming took 4 bases from V and 0 from J; bases not matched to a gene: 4. The CDR3 runs 16 residues. CDR1 and CDR2 (germline): KGHDR, SFDVKD. Written as DNA, the CDR3 is TGTGCCACCAGTGACAGGACAGGGTATAGCAATCAGCCCCAGCATTTT. This codes for CATSDRTGYSNQPQHF.

This chain joins TRBV19 and TRBJ1-2; tentatively, D is TRBD1 (6 bases). The CDR3 is made up of 12 amino acids. Germline lookup yields CDR1 LNHDA and CDR2 SQIVND (reference sequence). Trimming removed 11 bases from V and 4 bases from J, with 14 bases in between. CDR3 protein: CAGSGGSYGYTF. CDR3 in DNA: TGTGCCGGCAGCGGGGGCAGCTATGGCTACACCTTC.

This clonotype was counted ten times or more. The chain joins TRBV6-5 to TRBJ2-7, with a weak D call TRBD1 (6 bases). The germline CDR1 and CDR2 sequences are MNHEY and SVGAGI. The CDR3 contains 13 residues. V was trimmed by 10 bases and J by 3 bases, leaving 16 bases between them. This chain's CDR3 is CATSRQAYYEQYF. Written as DNA, the CDR3 is TGTGCCACCTCGAGACAGGCCTACTACGAGCAGTACTTC.

The gene calls are TRBV9 and TRBJ1-1; D unresolved. CDR3 length: 14 amino acids. CDR1 and CDR2 (germline): SGDLS, YYNGEE. Trimming pared 6 bases from V and 4 bases from J, leaving 16 bases between. Here the CDR3 reads CASKKASVGTEAFF. The CDR3 DNA sequence: TGTGCCAGCAAGAAAGCCTCAGTGGGCACTGAAGCTTTCTTT.

This clonotype was seen ten or more times. The chain carries TRBV12-3 or TRBV12-4 and TRBJ1-5, with D perhaps matching TRBD1 (6 bases). This CDR3 region has 13 residues. The V end lost 7 bases, the J end lost 4 bases, and 11 bases lay between the germline ends. CDR3 region: CASNQGFNQPQHF. The CDR3 nucleotides are TGTGCCAGCAATCAGGGGTTTAATCAGCCCCAGCATTTT.

The sample holds many counts of this clonotype. V usage is TRBV12-3 or TRBV12-4 and J usage is TRBJ2-1; weak D call: TRBD1 (6 bases). The V end was cut by 6 bases, the J end by 3 bases, with 9 bases between. The CDR3 is 13 amino acids. CDR3 in amino acids: CASREDSYNEQFF. CDR3 DNA: TGTGCCAGCAGGGAGGACAGCTACAATGAGCAGTTCTTC.

This clonotype was seen many times. The chain recombines TRBV7-2 with TRBJ2-5; the D gene could be TRBD1 or TRBD2 (6 bases each). V lost 0 bases to trimming and J lost 1 base, with 9 bases between them. Germline-derived CDR1 and CDR2 are SGHTA and FQGNSA. This CDR3 is built from 15 residues. Here the CDR3 reads CASSLATGAQETQYF. For the CDR3, the DNA is TGTGCCAGCAGCTTAGCGACGGGGGCCCAAGAGACCCAGTACTTC.

As for this clonotype: As the CDR3 is not closed by the conserved phenylalanine or tryptophan, this likely results from a read error. The chain carries TRBV7-3 and TRBJ2-1, with 7 bases matching TRBD2. Germline loops: CDR1 SGHTA, CDR2 FQGTGA. V lost 5 bases and J lost 7; bases outside the gene matches: 14. This CDR3 has 16 residues. DNA for the CDR3: TGTGCCAGCAGCCCCACCGGGCGGGGGAGCTTTAATGAGCAGTTCTCC. Protein sequence: CASSPTGRGSFNEQFS.

This clonotype was counted a few times. The chain is built from TRBV11-2 and TRBJ2-3; TRBD1 matches at 7 bases. Germline CDR1 and CDR2: SGHAT and FQNNGV. The CDR3 is made up of 15 amino acids. With V trimmed by 5 bases and J by 4 bases, 9 bases remained unmatched. The DNA for the CDR3 is TGTGCCAGCAGCATCTGGGACAGCGAGCCAGATACGCAGTATTTT. Translated: CASSIWDSEPDTQYF. The variable domain in full, completed from reference TRBV11-2 and TRBJ2-3, reads EAGVAQSPRYKIIEKRQSVAFWCNPISGHATLYWYQQILGQGPKLLIQFQNNGVVDDSQLPKDRFSAERLKGVDSTLKIQPAKLEDSAVYLCASSIWDSEPDTQYFGPGTRLTVL.